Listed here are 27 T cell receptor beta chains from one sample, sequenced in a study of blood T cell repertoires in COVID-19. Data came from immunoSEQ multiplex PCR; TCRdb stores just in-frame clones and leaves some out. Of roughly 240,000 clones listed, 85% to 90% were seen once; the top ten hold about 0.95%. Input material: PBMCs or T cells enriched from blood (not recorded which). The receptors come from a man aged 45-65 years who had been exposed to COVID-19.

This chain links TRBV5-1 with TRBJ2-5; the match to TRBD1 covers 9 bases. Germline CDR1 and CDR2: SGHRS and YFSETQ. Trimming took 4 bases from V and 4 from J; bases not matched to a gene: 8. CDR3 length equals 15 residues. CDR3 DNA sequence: TGCGCCAGCAGCATCTGGGGACAGGGCCCAGAGACCCAGTACTTC. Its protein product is CASSIWGQGPETQYF. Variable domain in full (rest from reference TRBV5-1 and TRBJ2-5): KAGVTQTPRYLIKTRGQQVTLSCSPISGHRSVSWYQQTPGQGLQFLFEYFSETQRNKGNFPGRFSGRQFSNSRSEMNVSTLELGDSALYLCASSIWGQGPETQYFGPGTRLLVL.

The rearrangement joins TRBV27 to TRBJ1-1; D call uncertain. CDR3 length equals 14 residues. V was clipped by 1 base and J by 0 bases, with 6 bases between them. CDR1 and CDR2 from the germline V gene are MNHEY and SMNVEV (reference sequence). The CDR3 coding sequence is TGTGCCAGCAGTTTATTATCGGTGAACACTGAAGCTTTCTTT. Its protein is CASSLLSVNTEAFF.

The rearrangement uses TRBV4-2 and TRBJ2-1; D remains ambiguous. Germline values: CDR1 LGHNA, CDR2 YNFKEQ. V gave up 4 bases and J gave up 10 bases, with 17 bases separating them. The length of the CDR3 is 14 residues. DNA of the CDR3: TGTGCCAGCAGCCGCCAGAGAACTCCCAGGGAGCAGTTCTTC. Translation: CASSRQRTPREQFF.

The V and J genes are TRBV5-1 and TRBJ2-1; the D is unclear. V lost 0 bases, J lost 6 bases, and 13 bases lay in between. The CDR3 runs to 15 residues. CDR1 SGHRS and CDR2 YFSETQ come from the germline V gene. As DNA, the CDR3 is TGCGCCAGCAGCTTGGTCTACCCGATGAGCAATGAGCAGTTCTTC. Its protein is CASSLVYPMSNEQFF.

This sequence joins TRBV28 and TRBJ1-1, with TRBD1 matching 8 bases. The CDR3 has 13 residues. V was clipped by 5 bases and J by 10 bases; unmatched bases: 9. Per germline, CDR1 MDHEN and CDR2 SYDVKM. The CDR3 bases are TGTGCCAGCAGTCCCCTCAGGGGGCAGGTAGCTTTCTTT. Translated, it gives CASSPLRGQVAFF.

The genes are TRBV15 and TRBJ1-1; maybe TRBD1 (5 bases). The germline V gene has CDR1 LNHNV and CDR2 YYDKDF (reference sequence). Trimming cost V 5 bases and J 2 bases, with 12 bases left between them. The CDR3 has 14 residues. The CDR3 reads CATSGRQFNTEAFF. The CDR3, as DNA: TGTGCCACCAGCGGAAGACAGTTCAACACTGAAGCTTTCTTT.

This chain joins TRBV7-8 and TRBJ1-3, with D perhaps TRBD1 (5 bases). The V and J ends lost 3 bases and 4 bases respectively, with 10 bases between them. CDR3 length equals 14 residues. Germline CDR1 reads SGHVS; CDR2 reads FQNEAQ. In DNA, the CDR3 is TGTGCCAGCAGCTTGGGGGGATTGGGAAACACCATATATTTT. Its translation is CASSLGGLGNTIYF. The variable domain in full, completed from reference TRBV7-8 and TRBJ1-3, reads GAGVSQSPRYKVAKRGQDVALRCDPISGHVSLFWYQQALGQGPEFLTYFQNEAQLDKSGLPSDRFFAERPEGSVSTLKIQRTQQEDSAVYLCASSLGGLGNTIYFGEGSWLTVV.

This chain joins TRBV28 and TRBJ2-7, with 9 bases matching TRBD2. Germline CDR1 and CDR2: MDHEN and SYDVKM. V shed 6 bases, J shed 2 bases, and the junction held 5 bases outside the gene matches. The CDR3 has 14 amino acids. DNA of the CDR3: TGTGCCAGCAGCACACTAGCGGGTCCCTACGAGCAGTACGTC. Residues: CASSTLAGPYEQYV.

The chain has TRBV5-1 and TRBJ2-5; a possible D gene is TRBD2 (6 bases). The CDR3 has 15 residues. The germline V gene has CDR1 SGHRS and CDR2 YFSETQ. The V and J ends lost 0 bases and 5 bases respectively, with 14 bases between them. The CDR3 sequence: CASSLGGVPLETQYF. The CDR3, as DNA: TGCGCCAGCAGCTTGGGCGGGGTACCTTTGGAGACCCAGTACTTC. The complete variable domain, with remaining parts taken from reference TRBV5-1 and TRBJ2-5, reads KAGVTQTPRYLIKTRGQQVTLSCSPISGHRSVSWYQQTPGQGLQFLFEYFSETQRNKGNFPGRFSGRQFSNSRSEMNVSTLELGDSALYLCASSLGGVPLETQYFGPGTRLLVL.

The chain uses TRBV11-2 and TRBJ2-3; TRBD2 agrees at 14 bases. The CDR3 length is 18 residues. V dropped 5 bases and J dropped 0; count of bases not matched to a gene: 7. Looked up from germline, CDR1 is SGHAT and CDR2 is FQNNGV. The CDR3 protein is CASSLPTSGGASTDTQYF. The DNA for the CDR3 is TGTGCCAGCAGCCTACCGACTAGCGGGGGGGCAAGCACAGATACGCAGTATTTT.

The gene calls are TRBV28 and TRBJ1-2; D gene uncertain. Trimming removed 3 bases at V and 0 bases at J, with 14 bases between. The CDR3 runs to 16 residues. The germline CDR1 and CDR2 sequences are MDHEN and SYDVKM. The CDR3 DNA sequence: TGTGCCAGCAGTTTGGGCCGCCAGATTACTAACTATGGCTACACCTTC. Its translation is CASSLGRQITNYGYTF.

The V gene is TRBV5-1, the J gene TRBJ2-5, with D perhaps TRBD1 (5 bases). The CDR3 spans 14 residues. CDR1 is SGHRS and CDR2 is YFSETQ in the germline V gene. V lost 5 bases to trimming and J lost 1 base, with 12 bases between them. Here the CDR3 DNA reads TGCGCCAGCAGATGGGGCCTCGGCCAAGAGACCCAGTACTTC. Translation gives CASRWGLGQETQYF.

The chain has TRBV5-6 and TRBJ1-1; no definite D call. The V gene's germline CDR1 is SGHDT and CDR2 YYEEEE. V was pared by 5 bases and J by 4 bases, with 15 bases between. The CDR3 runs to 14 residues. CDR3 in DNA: TGTGCCAGCAGGGTGTGGGGTGAGGGCACTGAAGCTTTCTTT. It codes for CASRVWGEGTEAFF.

As DNA, the CDR3 is TGTGCCAGCTCACCACAGGTAGCGCTTAGCACAGATACGCAGTATTTT. Residues: CASSPQVALSTDTQYF. The chain carries TRBV18 and TRBJ2-3, with a weak D call TRBD2 (5 bases). Trimming removed 1 base from V and 0 bases from J, with 11 bases in between. This CDR3 contains 16 residues. Germline lookup yields CDR1 KGHSH and CDR2 LQKENI. The variable domain in full, with the rest retrieved from reference TRBV18 and TRBJ2-3, is NAGVMQNPRHLVRRRGQEARLRCSPMKGHSHVYWYRQLPEEGLKFMVYLQKENIIDESGMPKERFSAEFPKEGPSILRIQQVVRGDSAAYFCASSPQVALSTDTQYFGPGTRLTVL.

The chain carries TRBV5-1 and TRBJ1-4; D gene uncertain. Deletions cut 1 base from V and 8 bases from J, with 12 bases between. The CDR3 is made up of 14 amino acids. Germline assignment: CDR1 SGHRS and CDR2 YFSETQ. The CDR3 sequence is CASSLSHSWEKLFF. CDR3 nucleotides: TGCGCCAGCAGCTTGTCCCATAGTTGGGAAAAACTGTTTTTT.

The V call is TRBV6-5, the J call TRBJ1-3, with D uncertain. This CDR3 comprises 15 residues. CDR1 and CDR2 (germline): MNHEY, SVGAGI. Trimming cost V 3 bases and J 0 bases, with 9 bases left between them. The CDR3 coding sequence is TGTGCCAGCAGTTATACCGCCAGCTCTGGAAACACCATATATTTT. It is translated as CASSYTASSGNTIYF.

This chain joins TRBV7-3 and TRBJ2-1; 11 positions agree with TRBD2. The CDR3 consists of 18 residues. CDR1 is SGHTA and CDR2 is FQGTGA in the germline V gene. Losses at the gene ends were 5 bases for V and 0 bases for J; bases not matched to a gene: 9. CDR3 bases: TGTGCCAGCAGCAGGCTAGCGGGGGGCGTGAGCTCCTACAATGAGCAGTTCTTC. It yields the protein CASSRLAGGVSSYNEQFF.

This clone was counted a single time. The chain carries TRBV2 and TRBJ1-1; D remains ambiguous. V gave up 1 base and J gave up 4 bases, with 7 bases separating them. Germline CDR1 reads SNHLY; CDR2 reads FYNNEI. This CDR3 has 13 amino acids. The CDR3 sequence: CASSEGAGTEAFF. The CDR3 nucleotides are TGTGCCAGCAGTGAAGGGGCCGGCACTGAAGCTTTCTTT.

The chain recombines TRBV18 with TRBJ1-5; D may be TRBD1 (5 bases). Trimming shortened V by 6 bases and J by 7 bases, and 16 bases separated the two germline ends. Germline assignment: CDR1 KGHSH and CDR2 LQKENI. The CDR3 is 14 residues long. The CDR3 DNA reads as TGTGCCAGCTCCGGCGGACAAATTGGCCAGCCCCAGCATTTT. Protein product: CASSGGQIGQPQHF.

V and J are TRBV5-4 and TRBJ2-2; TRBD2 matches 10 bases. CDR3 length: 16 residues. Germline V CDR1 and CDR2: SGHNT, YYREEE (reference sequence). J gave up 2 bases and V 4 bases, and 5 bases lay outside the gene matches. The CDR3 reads CASSTGLAYNTGELFF. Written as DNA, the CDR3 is TGTGCCAGCAGCACGGGACTAGCGTACAACACCGGGGAGCTGTTTTTT.

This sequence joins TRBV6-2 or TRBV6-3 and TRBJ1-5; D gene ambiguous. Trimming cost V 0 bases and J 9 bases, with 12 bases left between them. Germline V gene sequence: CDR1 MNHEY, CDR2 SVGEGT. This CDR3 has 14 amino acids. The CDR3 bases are TGTGCCAGCAGTTACTCGTATGGCCCCTCGCCCCAGCATTTT. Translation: CASSYSYGPSPQHF.

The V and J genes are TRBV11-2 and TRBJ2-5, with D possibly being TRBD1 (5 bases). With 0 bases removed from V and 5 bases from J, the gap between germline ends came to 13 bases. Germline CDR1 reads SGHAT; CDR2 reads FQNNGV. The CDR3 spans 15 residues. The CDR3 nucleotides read TGTGCCAGCAGCTTAGATGGGCAGGGTGAGGAGACCCAGTACTTC. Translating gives CASSLDGQGEETQYF.

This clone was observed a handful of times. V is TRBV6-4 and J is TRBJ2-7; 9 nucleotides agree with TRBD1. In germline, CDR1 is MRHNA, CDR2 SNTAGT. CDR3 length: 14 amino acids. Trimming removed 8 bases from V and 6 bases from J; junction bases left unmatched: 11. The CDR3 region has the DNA TGTGCCAGCCCCACCGGGACAGGGTTCGGCGAGCAGTACGTC. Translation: CASPTGTGFGEQYV.

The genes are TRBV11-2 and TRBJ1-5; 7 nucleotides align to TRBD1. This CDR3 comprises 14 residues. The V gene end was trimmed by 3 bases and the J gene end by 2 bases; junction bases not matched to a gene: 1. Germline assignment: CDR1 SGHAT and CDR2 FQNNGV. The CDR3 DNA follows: TGTGCCAGCAGCTTGGGACAGCGCAATCAGCCCCAGCATTTT. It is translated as CASSLGQRNQPQHF. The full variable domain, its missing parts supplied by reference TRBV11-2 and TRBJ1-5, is EAGVAQSPRYKIIEKRQSVAFWCNPISGHATLYWYQQILGQGPKLLIQFQNNGVVDDSQLPKDRFSAERLKGVDSTLKIQPAKLEDSAVYLCASSLGQRNQPQHFGDGTRLSIL.

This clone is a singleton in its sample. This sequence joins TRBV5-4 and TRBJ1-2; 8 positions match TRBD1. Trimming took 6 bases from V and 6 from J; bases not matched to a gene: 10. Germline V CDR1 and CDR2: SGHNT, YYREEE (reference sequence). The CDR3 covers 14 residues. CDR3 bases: TGTGCCAGCAAAGGGGTCCAGGGGGCTGATGGCTACACCTTC. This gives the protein CASKGVQGADGYTF.

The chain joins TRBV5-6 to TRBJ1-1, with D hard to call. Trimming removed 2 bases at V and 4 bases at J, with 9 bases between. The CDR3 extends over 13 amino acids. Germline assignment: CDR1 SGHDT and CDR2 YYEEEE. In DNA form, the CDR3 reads TGTGCCAGCAGCTTAAGCCTGAGCACTGAAGCTTTCTTT. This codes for CASSLSLSTEAFF.

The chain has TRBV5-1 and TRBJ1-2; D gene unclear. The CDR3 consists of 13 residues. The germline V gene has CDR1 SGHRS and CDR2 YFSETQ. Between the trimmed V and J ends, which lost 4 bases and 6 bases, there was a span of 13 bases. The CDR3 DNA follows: TGCGCCAGCAGCCTAAACGGGAAGGATGGCTACACCTTC. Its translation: CASSLNGKDGYTF.